The rows below give T cell receptor beta chains drawn from one sample of a study of T cells in Graves' hyperthyroidism and ophthalmopathy. TCRdb reprocessed the multiplex PCR reads via MiXCR and lists one record per CDR3 protein. The table records about 130,000 distinct CDR3 sequences, approximately 20% of them present only once. Specimen: blood. Receptor source: a woman between 45 and 65 years old with Graves' hyperthyroidism that later progressed to Graves' ophthalmopathy. The CDR3 runs from the conserved cysteine through the conserved F or W. D genes are given only for firm matches. The size field is filled for only some rows; it gives once, few, many or a size class.

J: TRBJ1-1
V: TRBV28
size: many
D: .
DNA: TGTGCCAGCAGTGCGGTGAACACTGAAGCTTTCTTT
CDR3: CASSAVNTEAFF

J: TRBJ2-5
V: TRBV19
size: .
D: .
DNA: TGTGCCAGTAGTATGGGAGTATTTGAGACCCAGTACTTC
CDR3: CASSMGVFETQYF

J: TRBJ2-5
V: TRBV20-1
size: few
D: .
DNA: TGCAGTGCTAGGGCCCTACGGGAGACCCAGTACTTC
CDR3: CSARALRETQYF

J: TRBJ2-7
V: TRBV10-3
size: .
D: TRBD1
DNA: TGTGCCATCAGTGAGCCCGGGACAGGGTCCTACGAGCAGTACTTC
CDR3: CAISEPGTGSYEQYF

J: TRBJ2-7
V: TRBV12-3/TRBV12-4
size: many
D: .
DNA: TGTGCCAGCAGCAAGGGACCGGAGCAGTACTTC
CDR3: CASSKGPEQYF

J: TRBJ1-2
V: TRBV28
size: many
D: .
DNA: TGTGCCAGCAGTCGGGGAGACTATGGCTACACCTTC
CDR3: CASSRGDYGYTF

J: TRBJ2-7
V: TRBV20-1
size: many
D: TRBD1
DNA: TGCAGTGCTAGAGACTTCCGTGAGGGACAGGGGGCAGAGCAGTACTTC
CDR3: CSARDFREGQGAEQYF

J: TRBJ2-1
V: TRBV9
size: few
D: TRBD2
DNA: TGTGCCAGCAGCGCCGACCAGGGACTAGCGGGCAATGAGCAGTTCTTC
CDR3: CASSADQGLAGNEQFF

J: TRBJ2-5
V: TRBV20-1
size: .
D: .
DNA: TGCAGTGCTAGATCCAAGACGGGAGAGACCCAGTACTTC
CDR3: CSARSKTGETQYF

J: TRBJ2-3
V: TRBV28
size: many
D: .
DNA: TGTGCCAGCAGCGTGGCGGGCAGCACAGATACGCAGTATTTT
CDR3: CASSVAGSTDTQYF

J: TRBJ1-4
V: TRBV5-1
size: .
D: .
DNA: TGTGCCAGCAGCCCCCGCGCTAGCGGTTCGGAACTGTTTTTT
CDR3: CASSPRASGSELFF

J: TRBJ2-1
V: TRBV18
size: many
D: .
DNA: TGTGCCAGCTCACTACGGGGCGCGACCCTCCTTAATGAGCAGTTCTTC
CDR3: CASSLRGATLLNEQFF

J: TRBJ1-1
V: TRBV6-1
size: .
D: .
DNA: TGTGCCAGCAAGGCCACATCGAACACTGAAGCTTTCTTT
CDR3: CASKATSNTEAFF

J: TRBJ2-3
V: TRBV7-8
size: .
D: .
DNA: TGTGCCAGCAGCTTATTTCCAGGGAGCACAGATACGCAGTATTTT
CDR3: CASSLFPGSTDTQYF

J: TRBJ2-1
V: TRBV28
size: .
D: TRBD2
DNA: TGTGCCAGCAGCAATCGACTAGCGGATAACAATGAGCAGTTCTTC
CDR3: CASSNRLADNNEQFF

J: TRBJ1-5
V: TRBV20-1
size: many
D: .
DNA: TGCAGTGCTAGCCAAAAGTCGAGACAGCCCCAGCATTTT
CDR3: CSASQKSRQPQHF

J: TRBJ1-1
V: TRBV2
size: many
D: TRBD1
DNA: TGTGCCAGCACCCCCTCCAGGACAGGGGGCACTGAAGCTTTCTTT
CDR3: CASTPSRTGGTEAFF

J: TRBJ1-3
V: TRBV6-1
size: few
D: TRBD1
DNA: TGTGCCAGCAGGGACAGGGGTTTTGGAAACACCATATATTTT
CDR3: CASRDRGFGNTIYF

J: TRBJ2-2
V: TRBV7-3
size: few
D: .
DNA: TGTGCCAGCAGCTTAACCGGGTCGGGCACCGGGGAGCTGTTTTTT
CDR3: CASSLTGSGTGELFF

J: TRBJ1-5
V: TRBV6-2/TRBV6-3
size: many
D: .
DNA: TGTGCCAGCAGTTACACACGGGGGGGGGCCGATAGCAATCAGCCCCAGCATTTT
CDR3: CASSYTRGGADSNQPQHF

J: TRBJ2-2
V: TRBV24-1
size: .
D: TRBD1
DNA: TGTGCCACCAGTGACACGCCTAGGACAGGGGTAACCGGGGAGCTGTTTTTT
CDR3: CATSDTPRTGVTGELFF

J: TRBJ2-1
V: TRBV6-2/TRBV6-3
size: many
D: TRBD1
DNA: TGTGCCAGCAGTTACTCGGGACAGCGAGAGCAGTTCTTC
CDR3: CASSYSGQREQFF

J: TRBJ2-5
V: TRBV20-1
size: many
D: TRBD2
DNA: TGCAGTGCTAGAGAAAGTCGAGCGGGAGTTGTTAAGACCCAGTACTTC
CDR3: CSARESRAGVVKTQYF

J: TRBJ2-1
V: TRBV28
size: many
D: .
DNA: TGTGCCAGCAGTTTCCGGGTGGCACGGGACAATGAGCAGTTCTTC
CDR3: CASSFRVARDNEQFF

J: TRBJ1-6
V: TRBV18
size: many
D: .
DNA: TGTGCCAGCTCACCTGCAGGGGAGATCGAACCCCTCCACTTT
CDR3: CASSPAGEIEPLHF

J: TRBJ2-3
V: TRBV10-3
size: few
D: TRBD1
DNA: TGTGCCACCGGGACAGCCAGCACAGATACGCAGTATTTT
CDR3: CATGTASTDTQYF

J: TRBJ1-2
V: TRBV28
size: .
D: .
DNA: TGTGCCAGCAGCCTCCGGACAGCCCCTGATGGCTACACCTTC
CDR3: CASSLRTAPDGYTF

J: TRBJ1-5
V: TRBV2
size: .
D: .
DNA: TGTGCCAGCAGGGAAACAGGGTACTGGCAGCCCCAGCATTTT
CDR3: CASRETGYWQPQHF

J: TRBJ2-1
V: TRBV9
size: .
D: TRBD2
DNA: TGTGCCAGCAGCGAAAGCGGGAACAATGAGCAGTTCTTC
CDR3: CASSESGNNEQFF

J: TRBJ1-3
V: TRBV9
size: .
D: .
DNA: TGTGCCAGCAGCGTCCACACAGGGACCGGAAACACCATATATTTT
CDR3: CASSVHTGTGNTIYF

J: TRBJ1-3
V: TRBV5-1
size: many
D: .
DNA: TGCGCCAGCAGCCCGGTGGACAGCCGTACTGGAAACACCATATATTTT
CDR3: CASSPVDSRTGNTIYF

J: TRBJ2-2
V: TRBV30
size: .
D: TRBD2
DNA: TGTGCCTGGAGTGTATTAGCGGGATCAACGAACACCGGGGAGCTGTTTTTT
CDR3: CAWSVLAGSTNTGELFF

J: TRBJ1-1
V: TRBV7-6
size: .
D: .
DNA: TGTGCCAGCAGCGCGGACAGTTTCACTGAAGCTTTCTTT
CDR3: CASSADSFTEAFF

J: TRBJ2-1
V: TRBV3-1
size: .
D: TRBD2
DNA: TGTGCCAGCAGCCGAGGACTAGCGGGGATCAATGAGCAGTTCTTC
CDR3: CASSRGLAGINEQFF

J: TRBJ2-5
V: TRBV2
size: many
D: TRBD2
DNA: TGTGCCAGCCGCGGGAGAGTAGGAGAGACCCAGTACTTC
CDR3: CASRGRVGETQYF

J: TRBJ2-7
V: TRBV19
size: few
D: TRBD1
DNA: TGTGCCAGTGGACAGGGGGCGTACGAGCAGTACTTC
CDR3: CASGQGAYEQYF

J: TRBJ2-7
V: TRBV28
size: many
D: TRBD1
DNA: TGTGCCAGCAGTTTCTACGGACAGGGGAGGTACGAGCAGTACTTC
CDR3: CASSFYGQGRYEQYF

J: TRBJ1-5
V: TRBV6-9
size: .
D: .
DNA: TGTGCCAGCAGTTACTTCGACACCAATAGCAATCAGCCCCAGCATTTT
CDR3: CASSYFDTNSNQPQHF

J: TRBJ2-2
V: TRBV27
size: few
D: TRBD2
DNA: TGTGCCAGCAGTCTATTTCCGGGACTAGCGGGAGGGAGGGTCGGGGAGCTGTTTTTT
CDR3: CASSLFPGLAGGRVGELFF

J: TRBJ1-1
V: TRBV29-1
size: .
D: .
DNA: TGCAGCGTTGAGGGGTCCGGGGCAGACACTGAAGCTTTCTTT
CDR3: CSVEGSGADTEAFF